One sample yielded the 30 T cell receptor beta chains listed below, sequenced in a study of resident and recirculating memory T cells in vitiligo. Assay: immunoSEQ multiplex PCR; the TCRdb copy retains only in-frame clones and omits some. The sample consists of tens of thousands of clones, about 90% of them appearing once. Material for sequencing was blood. These receptors all come from a male donor with vitiligo.

CDR3 bases: TGCAGTGCTCGACATCGGAATGAGCAGTTCTTC. It yields the protein CSARHRNEQFF. V is TRBV20-1 and J is TRBJ2-1; D ambiguous. CDR1 DFQATT and CDR2 SNEGSKA come from the germline V gene (reference sequence). The CDR3 consists of 11 residues. With 5 bases removed from V and 7 bases from J, the gap between germline ends came to 9 bases.

The chain couples TRBV2 to TRBJ1-1, with no clear D. Germline assignment: CDR1 SNHLY and CDR2 FYNNEI. This CDR3 comprises 15 residues. Trimming shortened V by 6 bases and J by 0 bases, and 14 bases separated the two germline ends. For the CDR3, the DNA is TGTGCCAGCAGCCCGGTGGAGTCCATGAACACTGAAGCTTTCTTT. Translation: CASSPVESMNTEAFF.

J is TRBJ2-7 and V is TRBV5-4; D is perhaps TRBD2 (6 bases). V lost 4 bases and J lost 9, with 14 bases in between. CDR3 length equals 12 residues. Germline V gene lookup returns CDR1 SGHNT and CDR2 YYREEE (reference sequence). The CDR3 is CASSPGLARQYF. The DNA of the CDR3 is TGTGCCAGCAGCCCGGGACTGGCGCGGCAGTACTTC.

The V and J genes are TRBV4-1 and TRBJ2-7, with D possibly matching TRBD2 (6 bases). Trimming took 3 bases from V and 5 from J, leaving 14 bases between them. The CDR3 extends over 14 amino acids. Germline V gene sequence: CDR1 MGHRA, CDR2 YSYEKL. This CDR3 reads CASSQTGGGDEQYF. CDR3 bases: TGCGCCAGCAGCCAGACTGGGGGAGGCGACGAGCAGTACTTC.

This chain connects TRBV28 to TRBJ2-7; 9 bases are a match to TRBD1. Germline V gene data show CDR1 as MDHEN and CDR2 as SYDVKM. CDR3 length: 14 amino acids. Germline trimming cut 6 bases from V and 4 bases from J; bases unmatched to any gene: 7. The CDR3 loop is CASSLTGGRYEQYF. Here the CDR3 DNA reads TGTGCCAGCAGCCTAACAGGGGGCAGATACGAGCAGTACTTC.

J is TRBJ1-4 and V is TRBV7-9, with a weak D call TRBD1 (6 bases). This CDR3 has 15 residues. Germline V lookup: CDR1 SEHNR, CDR2 FQNEAQ (reference sequence). The V and J ends lost 5 bases and 5 bases respectively, with 15 bases between them. The CDR3 loop is CASSPRFTGNEKLFF. The DNA of the CDR3 is TGTGCCAGCAGCCCCCGTTTTACAGGGAATGAAAAACTGTTTTTT.

V gene TRBV9 combines with J gene TRBJ1-1; 7 bases agree with TRBD1. This CDR3 comprises 14 residues. Germline V lookup: CDR1 SGDLS, CDR2 YYNGEE. Unmatched junction bases numbered 3, after V lost 0 bases and J lost 4 bases. The DNA of the CDR3 is TGTGCCAGCAGCGTAGAGGCAGGGGGCACTGAAGCTTTCTTT. Its translation is CASSVEAGGTEAFF.

V gene TRBV6-6 combines with J gene TRBJ2-2, with 8 bases aligning to TRBD2. Germline CDR1 and CDR2: MNHNY and SVGAGI (reference sequence). With V trimmed by 6 bases and J by 1 base, 4 bases remained unmatched. The CDR3 sequence is 15 residues long. This CDR3 reads CASSRLALNTGELFF. The CDR3 bases are TGTGCCAGCAGCCGACTAGCGCTGAACACCGGGGAGCTGTTTTTT.

The chain recombines TRBV2 with TRBJ2-5, with TRBD2 matching over 10 bases. This CDR3 region has 14 residues. Trimming removed 4 bases from V and 7 bases from J; junction bases left unmatched: 6. Germline CDR1 reads SNHLY; CDR2 reads FYNNEI. In nucleotides, the CDR3 is TGTGCCAGCAGTGTAGAGCGGGAGGGGAGGACCCAGTACTTC. Its protein product is CASSVEREGRTQYF.

The V gene is TRBV11-2, the J gene TRBJ2-1; TRBD2 aligns across 9 bases. Trimming removed 1 base from V and 9 bases from J; junction bases left unmatched: 10. The germline CDR1 and CDR2 sequences are SGHAT and FQNNGV. CDR3 length: 16 residues. This chain's CDR3 is CASSLGTAGLASEQFF. In nucleotides, the CDR3 is TGTGCCAGCAGCTTAGGGACTGCAGGACTAGCGTCTGAGCAGTTCTTC.

This clone was recorded a few times. This chain joins TRBV18 and TRBJ2-7; 7 bases align to TRBD2. The V segment lost 3 bases and the J segment 7 bases; nucleotides outside the gene matches: 9. In germline, CDR1 is KGHSH, CDR2 LQKENI. This CDR3 contains 14 residues. The CDR3 DNA reads as TGTGCCAGCTCACCGGGAGGGGACGATGGGGAGCAGTACTTC. Translated, it gives CASSPGGDDGEQYF.

J is TRBJ2-5 and V is TRBV28; 7 bases fit TRBD2. The CDR3 is 13 residues long. The germline V gene has CDR1 MDHEN and CDR2 SYDVKM. Trimming at V came to 6 bases and at J to 5 bases, leaving 6 bases not matched to a gene. This CDR3 is CASSAGVWETQYF. The DNA of the CDR3 is TGTGCCAGCAGCGCGGGGGTGTGGGAGACCCAGTACTTC.

As concerns this clone: Other DNA sequences of this sample code for an identical CDR3. The chain employs TRBV4-1 and TRBJ2-7; D perhaps matches TRBD1 (7 bases). This CDR3 is built from 15 residues. Germline V CDR1 and CDR2: MGHRA, YSYEKL. The V end was cut by 4 bases, the J end by 1 base, with 14 bases between. CDR3 sequence reads: CASSPIPGGSYEQYF. CDR3 coding DNA: TGCGCCAGCAGCCCAATACCAGGGGGGTCCTACGAGCAGTACTTC.

This clone is a singleton in its sample. This chain connects TRBV7-9 to TRBJ2-7, with D possibly TRBD2 on 5 matching bases. This CDR3 is built from 15 residues. CDR1 SEHNR and CDR2 FQNEAQ come from the germline V gene (reference sequence). The V end was cut by 0 bases, the J end by 1 base, with 10 bases between. CDR3 DNA sequence: TGTGCCAGCAGCTTAGCGGGAGTAGGGTCCTACGAGCAGTACTTC. Its protein product is CASSLAGVGSYEQYF.

By its share, this clone is large. The chain is built from TRBV5-5 and TRBJ2-7, with 12 bases lining up with TRBD1. CDR1 and CDR2 (germline): SGHKS, YYEKEE (reference sequence). V lost 2 bases, J lost 5 bases, and 2 bases stayed unmatched. This CDR3 comprises 14 residues. CDR3 protein: CASSFGDRGHEQYF. CDR3 nucleotides: TGTGCCAGCAGCTTCGGGGACAGGGGGCACGAGCAGTACTTC.

V gene TRBV28 combines with J gene TRBJ1-5; 8 nucleotides match TRBD1. CDR3 length: 16 amino acids. V trimming: 1 base; J trimming: 3 bases; junction bases outside the gene matches: 5. Germline values: CDR1 MDHEN, CDR2 SYDVKM. CDR3 loop: CASSLSRTGLNQPQHF. CDR3 in DNA: TGTGCCAGCAGTTTATCTAGGACAGGGCTCAATCAGCCCCAGCATTTT.

The chain couples TRBV18 to TRBJ1-3, with D perhaps TRBD1 (6 bases). The CDR3 extends over 17 amino acids. V was trimmed by 3 bases and J by 2 bases, leaving 17 bases between them. The V gene's germline CDR1 is KGHSH and CDR2 LQKENI. CDR3: CASSPTGQRRAGNTIYF. The CDR3 DNA is TGTGCCAGCTCACCTACAGGACAGCGCCGGGCTGGAAACACCATATATTTT.

This chain uses TRBV18 with TRBJ2-7; 7 positions match TRBD1. With 6 bases clipped from V and 3 bases from J, the junction kept 11 bases outside the gene matches. Germline assignment: CDR1 KGHSH and CDR2 LQKENI. This CDR3 spans 15 amino acids. The CDR3 protein is CASSEGAGSDYEQYF. CDR3 coding DNA: TGTGCCAGCTCCGAGGGGGCGGGTTCGGACTACGAGCAGTACTTC.

V and J are TRBV19 and TRBJ1-1, with D perhaps matching TRBD1 (5 bases). The CDR3 runs 15 residues. Germline V gene data show CDR1 as LNHDA and CDR2 as SQIVND (reference sequence). V lost 5 bases to trimming and J lost 3 bases, with 16 bases between them. The CDR3 DNA is TGTGCCAGTAGTTCGACAGAAATAGGGTACACTGAAGCTTTCTTT. Protein sequence: CASSSTEIGYTEAFF.

The chain employs TRBV30 and TRBJ1-4; D remains unclear. The CDR3 runs 15 residues. The germline V gene has CDR1 GTSNPN and CDR2 SVGIG (reference sequence). Trimming shortened V by 3 bases and J by 7 bases, and 18 bases separated the two germline ends. Written as DNA, the CDR3 is TGTGCCTGGAGCCCTGGAGAGGCTCTTAGTGAAAAACTGTTTTTT. Translated, it gives CAWSPGEALSEKLFF.

The chain joins TRBV9 to TRBJ2-2; tentative D call: TRBD1 (6 bases). Germline CDR1 SGDLS, CDR2 YYNGEE. This CDR3 has 15 residues. The V gene lost 5 bases and the J gene lost 8 bases, with 19 bases spanning the gap. The CDR3: CASRYVTTGSGELFF. Here the CDR3 DNA reads TGTGCCAGCAGATATGTAACAACAGGGTCGGGGGAGCTGTTTTTT.

The sample holds a few counts of this clone. The chain carries TRBV6-5 and TRBJ1-3, with 10 positions matching TRBD1. Germline V gene sequence: CDR1 MNHEY, CDR2 SVGAGI. The CDR3 consists of 14 residues. The V segment lost 0 bases and the J segment 8 bases; nucleotides outside the gene matches: 1. The CDR3: CASSYSGQGDTIYF. The CDR3 bases are TGTGCCAGCAGTTACTCCGGACAGGGGGACACCATATATTTT.

V usage is TRBV7-2 and J usage is TRBJ1-1, with TRBD1 matching over 10 bases. Germline V CDR1 and CDR2: SGHTA, FQGNSA. The trim removed 6 bases at V and 2 bases at J, leaving 15 bases unmatched. The CDR3 consists of 18 residues. CDR3 DNA: TGTGCCAGCAGTTTAAGAGGGGGCGGGGACAGGGGTAACACTGAAGCTTTCTTT. Translating it yields CASSLRGGGDRGNTEAFF.

The chain has TRBV5-4 and TRBJ2-5; 11 nucleotides agree with TRBD2. Germline V gives CDR1 SGHNT, CDR2 YYREEE (reference sequence). The junction had 7 bases not matched to a gene; V was cut back by 4 bases and J by 5 bases. The CDR3 covers 15 residues. This CDR3 reads CASSTTSGSAETQYF. CDR3 DNA: TGTGCCAGCAGCACTACTAGCGGGAGCGCGGAGACCCAGTACTTC.

The chain links TRBV10-3 to TRBJ2-3; D gene ambiguous. The V gene's germline CDR1 is ENHRY and CDR2 SYGVKD. Trimming shortened V by 2 bases and J by 2 bases, and 5 bases separated the two germline ends. The CDR3 is 13 amino acids. The CDR3 DNA reads as TGTGCCATCAGTGAGGACTCCACAGATACGCAGTATTTT. Translation: CAISEDSTDTQYF.

This chain connects TRBV28 to TRBJ2-3; 10 nucleotides align to TRBD2. This CDR3 is 16 amino acids long. Germline CDR1 MDHEN, CDR2 SYDVKM. The J segment lost 6 bases and the V segment lost 3 bases, leaving 9 bases of the junction unmatched. This CDR3 reads CASSFPRAGGRDTQYF. The CDR3, as DNA: TGTGCCAGCAGTTTCCCCCGAGCGGGAGGGAGGGATACGCAGTATTTT.

This rearrangement joins TRBV9 to TRBJ2-1; a weak D match, TRBD2 (6 bases). V lost 4 bases to trimming and J lost 8 bases, with 13 bases between them. The germline gives CDR1 SGDLS, CDR2 YYNGEE. This CDR3 contains 13 residues. CDR3 residues: CASSPFERDEQFF. In DNA, the CDR3 is TGTGCCAGCAGCCCCTTTGAGCGGGATGAGCAGTTCTTC.

The chain uses TRBV4-1 and TRBJ2-6; 7 nucleotides align to TRBD1. This CDR3 has 18 amino acids. Germline CDR1 reads MGHRA; CDR2 reads YSYEKL. The trim removed 6 bases at V and 0 bases at J, leaving 11 bases unmatched. The CDR3 is CASSLLGGRTSGANVLTF. The CDR3 DNA sequence: TGCGCCAGCAGTCTTTTAGGGGGCAGAACCTCTGGGGCCAACGTCCTGACTTTC.

The DNA for the CDR3 is TGTGCCAGCAGCTTAGTGTTCAGGGACGAGCAGTACTTC. The encoded protein is CASSLVFRDEQYF. V and J are TRBV7-7 and TRBJ2-7, with D perhaps TRBD1 (5 bases). Germline-derived CDR1 and CDR2 are SSHAT and FNYEAQ (reference sequence). V lost 1 base and J lost 5, with 9 bases in between. This CDR3 spans 13 amino acids.

This clone was observed many times. V and J are TRBV7-9 and TRBJ1-3; TRBD1 is a possible D gene (5 bases). The CDR3 runs 15 residues. Trimming removed 5 bases from V and 7 bases from J, with 18 bases in between. CDR1 is SEHNR, CDR2 FQNEAQ, per germline (reference sequence). The CDR3: CASSLRGGSRNTIYF. CDR3 coding DNA: TGTGCCAGCAGCCTCCGGGGGGGTTCTCGTAACACCATATATTTT.